Following are 5 T cell receptor beta chains from one sample sequenced in a study of T-cell memory formation after mild COVID-19. One entry per CDR3 protein results from TCRdb running MiXCR on the 5' RACE reads. The sample carries about 180,000 distinct CDR3 sequences, approximately 17% recorded once. The sample comprised PBMCs or a T cell subset sorted from them (not recorded which). These receptors all come from a man aged 18 to 29 who had mild COVID-19 (a few samples of this study predate the infection). Cell type and time point are not known.

DNA for the CDR3: TGTGCCAGCAGTTTGGCGGCCGGGCGGATAGTCAATCAGCCCCAGCATTTT. Amino acids: CASSLAAGRIVNQPQHF. The V and J genes are TRBV12-3 or TRBV12-4 and TRBJ1-5; the D is unclear. This CDR3 has 17 residues. The V gene lost 3 bases and the J gene lost 3 bases, with 18 bases spanning the gap.

This clonotype is a singleton in its sample. The chain has TRBV7-9 and TRBJ1-2; D is unresolved. The germline V gene has CDR1 SEHNR and CDR2 FQNEAQ (reference sequence). V lost 2 bases to trimming and J lost 6 bases, with 10 bases between them. The CDR3 extends over 13 amino acids. CDR3 bases: TGTGCCAGCAGCTTAAGGACCCGAGATGGCTACACCTTC. It encodes CASSLRTRDGYTF.

This chain uses TRBV27 with TRBJ2-7; 8 bases map to TRBD1. The V gene's germline CDR1 is MNHEY and CDR2 SMNVEV (reference sequence). J was trimmed by 4 bases and V by 8 bases; bases with no gene match: 4. This CDR3 spans 12 amino acids. The DNA of the CDR3 is TGTGCCAGCTCGCGACAGGGGTACGAGCAGTACTTC. It translates to CASSRQGYEQYF.

The gene calls are TRBV9 and TRBJ1-1, with 9 positions matching TRBD1. The germline CDR1 and CDR2 sequences are SGDLS and YYNGEE. V gave up 0 bases and J gave up 2 bases; unmatched junction bases: 2. This CDR3 is built from 15 residues. The CDR3 here is CASSVGTGGNTEAFF. CDR3 DNA sequence: TGTGCCAGCAGCGTAGGAACAGGGGGCAACACTGAAGCTTTCTTT. Together with reference TRBV9 and TRBJ1-1, the CDR3 gives the full variable domain: DSGVTQTPKHLITATGQRVTLRCSPRSGDLSVYWYQQSLDQGLQFLIQYYNGEERAKGNILERFSAQQFPDLHSELNLSSLELGDSALYFCASSVGTGGNTEAFFGQGTRLTVV.

The rearrangement links TRBV7-2 to TRBJ2-5, with 8 positions matching TRBD1. From germline, CDR1 is SGHTA and CDR2 FQGNSA. CDR3 length: 15 amino acids. The J segment lost 4 bases and the V segment lost 5 bases, leaving 9 bases of the junction unmatched. The CDR3 bases are TGTGCCAGCAGCGCCTGGGCAGGGGGCGCAGAGACCCAGTACTTC. It is translated as CASSAWAGGAETQYF. Together with reference TRBV7-2 and TRBJ2-5, the CDR3 gives the full variable domain: GAGVSQSPSNKVTEKGKDVELRCDPISGHTALYWYRQSLGQGLEFLIYFQGNSAPDKSGLPSDRFSAERTGGSVSTLTIQRTQQEDSAVYLCASSAWAGGAETQYFGPGTRLLVL.